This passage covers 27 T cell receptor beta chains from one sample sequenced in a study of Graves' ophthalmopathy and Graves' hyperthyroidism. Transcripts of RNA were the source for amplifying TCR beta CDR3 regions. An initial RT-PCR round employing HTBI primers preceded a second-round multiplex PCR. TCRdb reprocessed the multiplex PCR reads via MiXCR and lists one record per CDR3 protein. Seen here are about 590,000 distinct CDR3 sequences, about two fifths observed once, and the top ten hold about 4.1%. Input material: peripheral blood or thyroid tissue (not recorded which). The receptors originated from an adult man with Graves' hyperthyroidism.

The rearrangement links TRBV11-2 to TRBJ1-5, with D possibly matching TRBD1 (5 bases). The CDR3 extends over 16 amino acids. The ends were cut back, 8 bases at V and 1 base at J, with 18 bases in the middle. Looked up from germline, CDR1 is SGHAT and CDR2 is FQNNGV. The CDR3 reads CASSRNGGLSNQPQHF. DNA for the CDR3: TGTGCCAGCTCACGTAACGGGGGATTGAGCAATCAGCCCCAGCATTTT.

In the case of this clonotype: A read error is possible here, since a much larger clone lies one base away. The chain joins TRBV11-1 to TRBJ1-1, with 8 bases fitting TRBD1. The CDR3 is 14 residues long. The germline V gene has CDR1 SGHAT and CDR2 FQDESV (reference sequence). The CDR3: CASSTRGLGTEDFF. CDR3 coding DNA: TGTGCCAGCAGCACCAGGGGGCTGGGAACTGAAGATTTCTTT.

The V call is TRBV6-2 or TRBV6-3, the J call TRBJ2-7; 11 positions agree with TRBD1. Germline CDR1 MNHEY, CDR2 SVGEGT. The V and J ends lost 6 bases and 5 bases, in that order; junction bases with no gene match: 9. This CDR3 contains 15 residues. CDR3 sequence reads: CASRPGTGGLHEQYF. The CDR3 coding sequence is TGTGCCAGCAGACCGGGGACAGGGGGTTTACACGAGCAGTACTTC.

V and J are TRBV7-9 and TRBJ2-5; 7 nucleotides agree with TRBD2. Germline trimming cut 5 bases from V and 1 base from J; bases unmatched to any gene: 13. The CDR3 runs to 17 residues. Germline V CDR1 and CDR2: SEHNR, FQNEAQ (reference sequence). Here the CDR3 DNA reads TGTGCCAGCAGCCCGCAGCGGGACTTAAACTTCCAAGAGACCCAGTACTTC. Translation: CASSPQRDLNFQETQYF.

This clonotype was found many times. CDR3 DNA: TGCGCCAGCAGCCAAGTTCCCGGGGGCGAGCAGTACTTC. The encoded protein is CASSQVPGGEQYF. V and J are TRBV4-1 and TRBJ2-7; TRBD2 is a possible D gene (6 bases). This CDR3 comprises 13 residues. The V and J ends lost 1 base and 6 bases respectively, with 10 bases between them. Germline V gene lookup returns CDR1 MGHRA and CDR2 YSYEKL.

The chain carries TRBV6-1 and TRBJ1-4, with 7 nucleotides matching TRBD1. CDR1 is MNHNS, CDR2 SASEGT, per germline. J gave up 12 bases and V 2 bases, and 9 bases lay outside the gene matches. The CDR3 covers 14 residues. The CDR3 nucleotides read TGTGCCAGCAGTGAAACTAAGGGACAGAGAGAACTGTTTTTT. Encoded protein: CASSETKGQRELFF.

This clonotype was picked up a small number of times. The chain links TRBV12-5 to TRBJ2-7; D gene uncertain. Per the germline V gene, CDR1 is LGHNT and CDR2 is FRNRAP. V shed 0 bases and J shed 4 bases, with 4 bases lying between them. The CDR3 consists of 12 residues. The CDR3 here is CASGLVKYEQYF. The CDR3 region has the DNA TGTGCTAGTGGTTTGGTTAAGTACGAGCAGTACTTC.

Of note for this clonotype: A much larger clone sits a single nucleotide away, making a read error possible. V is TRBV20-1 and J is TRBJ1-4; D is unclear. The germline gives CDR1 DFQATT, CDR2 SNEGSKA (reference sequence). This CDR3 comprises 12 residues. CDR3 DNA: TGCAGTGCTAGAGGTGGGGAGGAAAAACTGCTTTTT. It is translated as CSARGGEEKLLF.

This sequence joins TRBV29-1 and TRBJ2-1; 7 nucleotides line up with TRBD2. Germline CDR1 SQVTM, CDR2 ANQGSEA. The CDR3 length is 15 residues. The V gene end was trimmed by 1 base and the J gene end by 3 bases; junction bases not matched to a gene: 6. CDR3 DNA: TGCAGCGTTGAAGGGCTGCGGGAGTTCTACAATGAGCAGTTCTTC. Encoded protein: CSVEGLREFYNEQFF.

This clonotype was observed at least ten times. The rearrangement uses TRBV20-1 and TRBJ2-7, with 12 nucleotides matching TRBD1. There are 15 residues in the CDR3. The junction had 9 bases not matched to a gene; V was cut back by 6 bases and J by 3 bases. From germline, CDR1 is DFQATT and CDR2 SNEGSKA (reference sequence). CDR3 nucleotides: TGCAGTGCCCGACCGGGACAGGGGGCGCGCTACGAGCAGTACTTC. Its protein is CSARPGQGARYEQYF.

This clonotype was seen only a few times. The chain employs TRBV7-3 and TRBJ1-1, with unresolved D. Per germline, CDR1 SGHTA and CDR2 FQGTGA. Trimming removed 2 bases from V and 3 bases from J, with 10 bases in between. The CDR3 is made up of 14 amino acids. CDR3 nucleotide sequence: TGTGCCAGCAGCTTACTGGGTCGTGACACTGAAGCTTTCTTT. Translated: CASSLLGRDTEAFF.

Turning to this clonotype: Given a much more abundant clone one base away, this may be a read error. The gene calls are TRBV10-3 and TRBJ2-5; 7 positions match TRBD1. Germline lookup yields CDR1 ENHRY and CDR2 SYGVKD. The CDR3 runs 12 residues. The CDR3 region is CAISETGETRYF. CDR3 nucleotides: TGTGCCATCAGTGAGACAGGGGAGACCCGGTACTTC.

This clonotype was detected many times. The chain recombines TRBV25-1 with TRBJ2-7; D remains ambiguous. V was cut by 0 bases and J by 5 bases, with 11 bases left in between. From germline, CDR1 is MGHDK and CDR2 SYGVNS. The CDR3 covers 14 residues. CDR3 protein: CASSEYGPPHEQYF. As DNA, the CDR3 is TGTGCCAGCAGTGAATATGGTCCACCCCACGAGCAGTACTTC.

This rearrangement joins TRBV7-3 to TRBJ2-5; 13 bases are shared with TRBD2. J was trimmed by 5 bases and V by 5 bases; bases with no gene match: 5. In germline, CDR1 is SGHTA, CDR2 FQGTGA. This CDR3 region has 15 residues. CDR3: CASSTTSGGHETQYF. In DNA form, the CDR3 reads TGTGCCAGCAGCACGACTAGCGGGGGGCACGAGACCCAGTACTTC.

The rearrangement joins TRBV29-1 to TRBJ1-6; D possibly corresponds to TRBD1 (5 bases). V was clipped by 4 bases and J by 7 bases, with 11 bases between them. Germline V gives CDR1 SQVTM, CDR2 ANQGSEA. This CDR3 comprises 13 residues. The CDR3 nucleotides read TGCAGCGTTGGGGGCGGGAAAAATTCACCCCTCCACTTT. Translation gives CSVGGGKNSPLHF. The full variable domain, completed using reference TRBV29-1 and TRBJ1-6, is SAVISQKPSRDICQRGTSLTIQCQVDSQVTMMFWYRQQPGQSLTLIATANQGSEATYESGFVIDKFPISRPNLTFSTLTVSNMSPEDSSIYLCSVGGGKNSPLHFGNGTRLTVT.

The CDR3 region has the DNA TGCAGTGCTAGAGCCCTATCGATGGGAGCTGAGACCCAGTACTTC. Encoded protein: CSARALSMGAETQYF. The J gene is TRBJ2-5, the V gene TRBV20-1; D possibly corresponds to TRBD2 (5 bases). The germline V gene encodes CDR1 DFQATT and CDR2 SNEGSKA (reference sequence). The V gene lost 1 base and the J gene lost 5 bases, with 17 bases spanning the gap. The CDR3 spans 15 residues.

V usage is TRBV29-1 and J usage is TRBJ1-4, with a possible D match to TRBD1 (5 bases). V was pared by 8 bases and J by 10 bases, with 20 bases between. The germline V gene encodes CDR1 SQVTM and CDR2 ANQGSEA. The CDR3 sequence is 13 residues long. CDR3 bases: TGCAGCAGGACACAGGAACATCTTGCAAAACTGTTTTTT. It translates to CSRTQEHLAKLFF.

DNA for the CDR3: TGTGCCAGTACCCCCGCCGGGACAGGGGACGGTTCACCCCTCCACTTT. Encoded protein: CASTPAGTGDGSPLHF. The gene calls are TRBV19 and TRBJ1-6; 10 bases are a match to TRBD1. CDR3 length: 16 amino acids. The J segment lost 9 bases and the V segment lost 7 bases, leaving 12 bases of the junction unmatched. The germline gives CDR1 LNHDA, CDR2 SQIVND (reference sequence).

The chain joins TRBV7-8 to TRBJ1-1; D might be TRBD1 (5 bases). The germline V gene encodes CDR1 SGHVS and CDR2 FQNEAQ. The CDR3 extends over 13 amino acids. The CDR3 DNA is TGTGCTGCGCCCCCTTGGGGGGACACTGAAGCTTTCTTT. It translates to CAAPPWGDTEAFF. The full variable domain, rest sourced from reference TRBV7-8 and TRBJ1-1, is GAGVSQSPRYKVAKRGQDVALRCDPISGHVSLFWYQQALGQGPEFLTYFQNEAQLDKSGLPSDRFFAERPEGSVSTLKIQRTQQEDSAVYLCAAPPWGDTEAFFGQGTRLTVV.

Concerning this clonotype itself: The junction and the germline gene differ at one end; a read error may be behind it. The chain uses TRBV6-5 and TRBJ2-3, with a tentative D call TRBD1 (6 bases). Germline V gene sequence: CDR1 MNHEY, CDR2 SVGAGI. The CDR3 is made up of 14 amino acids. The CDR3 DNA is TGTGCCTGCAGTGAAGCAGGGGGCACAGATACGCAGTATTTT. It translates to CACSEAGGTDTQYF.

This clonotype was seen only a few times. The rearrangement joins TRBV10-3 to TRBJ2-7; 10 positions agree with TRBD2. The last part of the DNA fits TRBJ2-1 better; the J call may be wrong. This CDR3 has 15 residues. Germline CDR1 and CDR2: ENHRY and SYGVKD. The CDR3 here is CATRFGSGRENEQFF. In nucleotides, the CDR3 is TGTGCCACCCGGTTCGGGAGCGGGAGGGAGAATGAGCAGTTCTTC.

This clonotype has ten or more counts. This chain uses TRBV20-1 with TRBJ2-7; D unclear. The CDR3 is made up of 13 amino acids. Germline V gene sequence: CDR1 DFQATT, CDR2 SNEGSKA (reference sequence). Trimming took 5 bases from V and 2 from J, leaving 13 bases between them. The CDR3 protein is CSARGPHTYEQYF. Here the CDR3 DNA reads TGCAGTGCTCGCGGACCACACACCTACGAGCAGTACTTC.

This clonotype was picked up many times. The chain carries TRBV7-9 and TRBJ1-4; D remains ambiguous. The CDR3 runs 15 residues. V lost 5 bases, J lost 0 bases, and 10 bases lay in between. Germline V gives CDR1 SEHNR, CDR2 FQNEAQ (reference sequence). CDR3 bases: TGTGCCAGCAGCCCCGACCCCTCAACTAATGAAAAACTGTTTTTT. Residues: CASSPDPSTNEKLFF.

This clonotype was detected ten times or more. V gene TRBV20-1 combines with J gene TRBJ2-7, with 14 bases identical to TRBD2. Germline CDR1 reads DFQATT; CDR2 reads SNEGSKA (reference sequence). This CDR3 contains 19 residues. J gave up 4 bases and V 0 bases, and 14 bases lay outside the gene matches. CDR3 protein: CSARDTGGLAGGYGYEQYF. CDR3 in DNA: TGCAGTGCTAGAGATACAGGCGGACTAGCGGGGGGATATGGGTACGAGCAGTACTTC.

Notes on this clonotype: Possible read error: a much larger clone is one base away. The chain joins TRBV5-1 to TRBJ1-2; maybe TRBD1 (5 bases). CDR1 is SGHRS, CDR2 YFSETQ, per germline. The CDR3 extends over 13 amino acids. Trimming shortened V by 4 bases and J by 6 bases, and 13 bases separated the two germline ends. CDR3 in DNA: TGCGCCAGCAGCAGAGGGGTGGGAAATGGCTACACCTTC. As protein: CASSRGVGNGYTF. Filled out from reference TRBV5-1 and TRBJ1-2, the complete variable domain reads KAGVTQTPRYLIKTRGQQVTLSCSPISGHRSVSWYQQTPGQGLQFLFEYFSETQRNKGNFPGRFSGRQFSNSRSEMNVSTLELGDSALYLCASSRGVGNGYTFGSGTRLTVV.

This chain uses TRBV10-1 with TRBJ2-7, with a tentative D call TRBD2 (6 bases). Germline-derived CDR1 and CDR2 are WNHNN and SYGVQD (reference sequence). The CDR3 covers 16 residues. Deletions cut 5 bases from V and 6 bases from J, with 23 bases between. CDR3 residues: CASSSSWARDVCEQYF. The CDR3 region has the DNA TGCGCCAGCAGTTCCTCCTGGGCGCGGGATGTCTGCGAGCAGTACTTC.

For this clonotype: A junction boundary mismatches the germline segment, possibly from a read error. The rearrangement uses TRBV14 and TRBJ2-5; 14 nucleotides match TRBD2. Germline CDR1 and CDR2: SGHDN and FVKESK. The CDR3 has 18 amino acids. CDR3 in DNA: TGTGCCAGCAGCCATCCCTCCCAGACTAGCGGGAGGGCCTGGACCCAGTGCTTC. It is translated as CASSHPSQTSGRAWTQCF.